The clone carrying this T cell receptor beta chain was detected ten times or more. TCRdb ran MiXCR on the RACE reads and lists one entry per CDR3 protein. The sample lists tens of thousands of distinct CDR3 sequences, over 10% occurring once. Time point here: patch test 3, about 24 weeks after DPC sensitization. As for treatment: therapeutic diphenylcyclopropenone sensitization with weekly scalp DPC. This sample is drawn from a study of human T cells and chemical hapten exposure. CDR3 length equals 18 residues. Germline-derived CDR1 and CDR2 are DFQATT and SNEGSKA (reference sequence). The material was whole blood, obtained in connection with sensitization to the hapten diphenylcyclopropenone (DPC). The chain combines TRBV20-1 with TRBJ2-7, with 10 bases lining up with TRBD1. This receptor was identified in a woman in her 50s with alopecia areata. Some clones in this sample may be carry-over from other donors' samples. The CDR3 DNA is TGCAGCCTTCACAAAAACGATTGGTGGGACAGGGGTATATCCGAGCAGTACTTC. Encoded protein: CSLHKNDWWDRGISEQYF.